This is a list of T cell receptor beta chains from one sample in a study of OX40 agonist ivuxolimab in advanced cancers. Sequencing used immunoSEQ multiplex PCR; TCRdb keeps in-frame clones, though not all of them. In the table there are 65,000 to 80,000 clones, around 85% of which are singletons. The sample consisted of CD4+ or CD8+ T cells sorted from blood, taken in a trial of the OX40 agonist ivuxolimab. The receptors stem from an adult with an advanced solid tumor such as melanoma, head and neck, liver or kidney cancer. CDR3s include the opening cysteine and the closing phenylalanine or tryptophan. The D gene is left open where the match is weak. The size of a clone is reported for some rows only, either as once, few or many, or as a class for expanded clones.

j_call v_call d_call clone_size cdr3_aa cdr3_nt
TRBJ2-1 TRBV19 TRBD2 - CASSILAGGVNEQFF TGTGCCAGTAGTATCCTAGCGGGGGGCGTCAATGAGCAGTTCTTC
TRBJ1-2 TRBV20-1 - - CSAEGSYGYTF TGCAGTGCCGAGGGATCCTATGGCTACACCTTC
TRBJ2-6 TRBV18 - - CASSPPTGAGGANVLTF TGTGCCAGCTCACCACCAACAGGAGCTGGTGGGGCCAACGTCCTGACTTTC
TRBJ1-1 TRBV5-6 - - CASSLDAQVNTEAFF TGTGCCAGCAGCTTGGATGCACAAGTGAACACTGAAGCTTTCTTT
TRBJ1-2 TRBV5-1 TRBD1 - CASSRGTGVPPNYGYTF TGCGCCAGCAGCCGTGGGACAGGGGTCCCCCCGAACTATGGCTACACCTTC
TRBJ2-3 TRBV4-2 - - CASSQDRGEAGTDTQYF TGTGCCAGCAGCCAAGATAGAGGGGAGGCGGGCACAGATACGCAGTATTTT
TRBJ2-2 TRBV6-4 - - CASRQGPNTGELFF TGTGCCAGCAGACAGGGTCCGAACACCGGGGAGCTGTTTTTT
TRBJ2-7 TRBV7-2 - - CASSPRRSLPYEQYF TGTGCCAGCAGCCCCAGGCGCAGTCTTCCCTACGAGCAGTACTTC
TRBJ1-2 TRBV5-1 TRBD1 - CASSWDRAYGYTF TGCGCCAGCAGCTGGGACAGAGCCTATGGCTACACCTTC
TRBJ2-5 TRBV2 - - CASSESQGGAVQETQYF TGTGCCAGCAGTGAAAGCCAGGGTGGAGCTGTCCAAGAGACCCAGTACTTC
TRBJ1-1 TRBV20-1 - - CASWMNTEAFF TGCGCTTCCTGGATGAACACTGAAGCTTTCTTT
TRBJ1-5 TRBV11-2 - once CASSLGQAYSNQPQHF TGTGCCAGCAGCTTAGGTCAGGCTTATAGCAATCAGCCCCAGCATTTT
TRBJ2-3 TRBV2 TRBD1 - CASRQGASDTQYF TGTGCCAGCAGGCAGGGGGCAAGTGATACGCAGTATTTT
TRBJ2-5 TRBV2 TRBD2 - CASSESSGGAKTQYF TGTGCCAGCAGTGAAAGTAGCGGGGGGGCGAAGACCCAGTACTTC
TRBJ1-1 TRBV4-1 - - CASSQDYRTDEAFF TGCGCCAGCAGCCAAGATTATAGGACAGATGAAGCTTTCTTT
TRBJ2-5 TRBV5-1 - - CASSSGTLQETQYF TGCGCCAGCAGCTCCGGGACGCTCCAAGAGACCCAGTACTTC
TRBJ1-2 TRBV7-8 - - CASRDSTWLDNYGYTF TGTGCCAGCAGGGATTCGACATGGTTGGACAACTATGGCTACACCTTC
TRBJ2-7 TRBV5-1 - - CASSLARGRSYEQYF TGCGCCAGCAGCTTGGCGAGGGGCCGCTCCTACGAGCAGTACTTC
TRBJ2-3 TRBV6-5 - - CASRRISTDTQYF TGTGCCAGCAGAAGGATAAGCACAGATACGCAGTATTTT
TRBJ1-1 TRBV6-1 - - CASSDPWVGAEAFF TGTGCCAGCAGTGACCCCTGGGTTGGTGCTGAAGCTTTCTTT
TRBJ1-2 TRBV6-1 - - CASSFGGGTYGYTF TGTGCCAGCAGTTTCGGGGGCGGAACCTATGGCTACACCTTC
TRBJ1-4 TRBV18 - - CASSPGEKLFF TGTGCCAGCTCACCAGGGGAAAAACTGTTTTTT
TRBJ2-7 TRBV9 TRBD2 - CASSRGGYEQYF TGTGCCAGCAGCCGGGGGGGCTACGAGCAGTACTTC
TRBJ2-2 TRBV9 - - CASSVQDTGELFF TGTGCCAGCAGCGTACAGGACACCGGGGAGCTGTTTTTT
TRBJ2-3 TRBV6-5 - - CASSYSLGPSTDTQYF TGTGCCAGCAGTTACTCACTGGGTCCTAGCACAGATACGCAGTATTTT
TRBJ1-4 TRBV7-2 - - CASSLEFMVGGGEKLFF TGTGCCAGCAGCTTAGAATTTATGGTCGGGGGGGGTGAAAAACTGTTTTTT
TRBJ2-3 TRBV4-1 - - CASSQEFSPTQYF TGCGCCAGCAGCCAAGAGTTCTCACCCACGCAGTATTTT
TRBJ1-2 TRBV28 TRBD1 few CASFTLGQGHGYTF TGTGCCAGCTTTACCCTTGGACAGGGGCATGGCTACACCTTC